The next 22 T cell receptor beta chains were all read from a single sample in a study of response to subunit inactivated influenza vaccine. From the RT-PCR reads, TCRdb called clonotypes with MiXCR, one entry per CDR3 protein. The sample has approximately 250,000 distinct CDR3 sequences, approximately 12% seen once; the top ten hold more than 7%. The sequences come from non-naive T cells sorted from PBMCs, collected 14 to 15 days before vaccination. The receptor source for this set is a man between 50 and 59 years old who received an inactivated influenza vaccine.

This clonotype was seen a few times. This chain links TRBV20-1 with TRBJ2-3, with 7 bases fitting TRBD1. The CDR3 spans 13 residues. In germline, CDR1 is DFQATT, CDR2 SNEGSKA (reference sequence). After removal of 5 bases from V and 2 bases from J, the junction contained 4 bases not matched to a gene. As DNA, the CDR3 is TGCAGTGCTGTACAGGGGCTCACAGATACGCAGTATTTT. It is translated as CSAVQGLTDTQYF.

The sample holds a few counts of this clonotype. This chain joins TRBV6-5 and TRBJ1-4; TRBD1 agrees at 8 bases. V lost 2 bases and J lost 7; bases outside the gene matches: 6. The CDR3 is 15 amino acids. The germline V gene has CDR1 MNHEY and CDR2 SVGAGI. Written as DNA, the CDR3 is TGTGCCAGCAGTTACCACACAGGGGGGGGTGAAAAACTGTTTTTT. Amino acid sequence: CASSYHTGGGEKLFF.

This clonotype has only a few counts. The chain recombines TRBV12-3 or TRBV12-4 with TRBJ2-1; 13 positions agree with TRBD2. The J segment lost 5 bases and the V segment lost 7 bases, leaving 2 bases of the junction unmatched. The length of the CDR3 is 14 residues. CDR3 in amino acids: CASKGTSGDNEQFF. The CDR3 DNA follows: TGTGCCAGCAAAGGGACTAGCGGGGACAATGAGCAGTTCTTC.

This clonotype was counted many times. The V gene is TRBV10-3, the J gene TRBJ2-7; D gene ambiguous. This CDR3 is 11 amino acids long. V was shortened by 3 bases and J by 5 bases, with 5 bases between the two germline ends. Germline V gene lookup returns CDR1 ENHRY and CDR2 SYGVKD. CDR3 sequence: CAISDSNEQYF. For the CDR3, the DNA is TGTGCCATCAGTGATAGCAACGAGCAGTACTTC.

The sample holds many counts of this clonotype. The chain uses TRBV12-3 or TRBV12-4 and TRBJ2-5; no firm D call. The CDR3 is 13 residues long. V lost 3 bases and J lost 1, with 6 bases in between. DNA for the CDR3: TGTGCCAGCAGTTTCCAGACCCAAGAGACCCAGTACTTC. Protein product: CASSFQTQETQYF.

In this sample, this clonotype turned up a few times. V and J are TRBV20-1 and TRBJ2-1; perhaps TRBD1 as D (5 bases). Trimming removed 1 base at V and 7 bases at J, with 8 bases between. This CDR3 spans 12 amino acids. From germline, CDR1 is DFQATT and CDR2 SNEGSKA (reference sequence). The CDR3 DNA reads TGCAGTGCTAGAGCAGGGATAAATGAGCAGTTCTTC. Its translation: CSARAGINEQFF.

This clonotype was seen a few times. V and J are TRBV6-1 and TRBJ1-6, with D maybe TRBD1 (6 bases). Deletions cut 6 bases from V and 4 bases from J, with 19 bases between. The germline V gene has CDR1 MNHNS and CDR2 SASEGT. The CDR3 sequence is 17 residues long. The CDR3 coding sequence is TGTGCCAGCAGCCGGGTGCAGGGGTCCCCTTATAATTCACCCCTCCACTTT. Encoded protein: CASSRVQGSPYNSPLHF.

This clonotype was picked up a small number of times. The CDR3 DNA reads as TGTGCCAGCAGTCCCATAGGTAGGACTGCTCAAGAGACCCAGTACTTC. Its protein product is CASSPIGRTAQETQYF. This rearrangement joins TRBV28 to TRBJ2-5; the D gene is possibly TRBD2 (5 bases). Per germline, CDR1 MDHEN and CDR2 SYDVKM. CDR3 length: 16 amino acids. Between the trimmed V and J ends, which lost 5 bases and 2 bases, there was a span of 18 bases. The full variable domain, rest sourced from reference TRBV28 and TRBJ2-5, is DVKVTQSSRYLVKRTGEKVFLECVQDMDHENMFWYRQDPGLGLRLIYFSYDVKMKEKGDIPEGYSVSREKKERFSLILESASTNQTSMYLCASSPIGRTAQETQYFGPGTRLLVL.

Many counts were recorded for this clonotype. V gene TRBV12-3 or TRBV12-4 combines with J gene TRBJ2-7; D is uncertain. The V end was cut by 6 bases, the J end by 7 bases, with 10 bases between. The CDR3 sequence is 11 residues long. The CDR3 reads CASSDAGEQYF. Here the CDR3 DNA reads TGTGCCAGCAGCGATGCTGGGGAGCAGTACTTC.

With respect to this clonotype: A junction boundary mismatches the germline segment, possibly from a read error. The chain couples TRBV4-2 to TRBJ2-2; D is possibly TRBD2 (5 bases). The CDR3 totals 13 residues. CDR1 and CDR2 (germline): LGHNA, YNFKEQ. The chain's CDR3 is CASSLYNTGELSF. DNA of the CDR3: TGTGCCAGCAGCCTGTATAACACCGGGGAGCTGTCTTTT.

V gene TRBV3-1 combines with J gene TRBJ2-5; D is possibly TRBD1 (5 bases). Germline V gene data show CDR1 as LGHDT and CDR2 as YNNKEL (reference sequence). Trimming took off 2 bases at V and 5 bases at J, with 12 bases between the two ends. The CDR3 length is 14 residues. CDR3 DNA: TGTGCCAGCAGCCAAAACCAGGGCATGGAGACCCAGTACTTC. This codes for CASSQNQGMETQYF.

This clonotype was detected only a few times. The rearrangement joins TRBV11-3 to TRBJ2-1, with D unclear. V gave up 5 bases and J gave up 2 bases, with 16 bases separating them. CDR3 length equals 16 residues. Germline CDR1 and CDR2: SGHNT and YENEEA. The chain's CDR3 is CASSPRGGQAYNEQFF. CDR3 bases: TGTGCCAGCAGCCCAAGAGGTGGTCAGGCCTACAATGAGCAGTTCTTC. Drawing the rest from reference TRBV11-3 and TRBJ2-1, the complete variable domain is EAGVVQSPRYKIIEKKQPVAFWCNPISGHNTLYWYLQNLGQGPELLIRYENEEAVDDSQLPKDRFSAERLKGVDSTLKIQPAELGDSAVYLCASSPRGGQAYNEQFFGPGTRLTVL.

The gene calls are TRBV7-2 and TRBJ2-1, with D possibly TRBD2 on 6 matching bases. Germline V gives CDR1 SGHTA, CDR2 FQGNSA. V was clipped by 2 bases and J by 6 bases, with 11 bases between them. The CDR3 is 14 amino acids. The CDR3 is CASSLSGTVNEQFF. As DNA, the CDR3 is TGTGCCAGCAGCTTATCCGGGACTGTCAATGAGCAGTTCTTC. Looking up the rest from reference TRBV7-2 and TRBJ2-1 gives the full variable domain: GAGVSQSPSNKVTEKGKDVELRCDPISGHTALYWYRQSLGQGLEFLIYFQGNSAPDKSGLPSDRFSAERTGGSVSTLTIQRTQQEDSAVYLCASSLSGTVNEQFFGPGTRLTVL.

This clonotype was detected a few times. V is TRBV11-2 and J is TRBJ2-6, with 10 nucleotides matching TRBD1. V gave up 5 bases and J gave up 1 base; unmatched junction bases: 11. The CDR3 length is 19 residues. Germline-derived CDR1 and CDR2 are SGHAT and FQNNGV. CDR3 in DNA: TGTGCCAGCAGCGCCGGGACAGGGGCTTGGTGGTCTGGGGCCAACGTCCTGACTTTC. This encodes CASSAGTGAWWSGANVLTF.

This clonotype was recorded at least ten times. The chain uses TRBV5-1 and TRBJ1-5; possible D gene TRBD1, 5 bases. V was shortened by 0 bases and J by 0 bases, with 10 bases between the two germline ends. CDR1 is SGHRS, CDR2 YFSETQ, per germline. The length of the CDR3 is 16 residues. The chain's CDR3 is CASSLAGLNSNQPQHF. The CDR3 DNA follows: TGCGCCAGCAGCTTGGCGGGACTCAATAGCAATCAGCCCCAGCATTTT.

At least ten counts were recorded for this clonotype. This chain joins TRBV28 and TRBJ2-1; 11 nucleotides line up with TRBD1. The V segment lost 3 bases and the J segment 4 bases; nucleotides outside the gene matches: 20. The CDR3 spans 21 residues. The germline gives CDR1 MDHEN, CDR2 SYDVKM. In nucleotides, the CDR3 is TGTGCCAGCAGTTTGTCCCTGCGTGGACAGGGGGCGCTCCCAATATACAATGAGCAGTTCTTC. Protein: CASSLSLRGQGALPIYNEQFF.

The chain joins TRBV19 to TRBJ2-5, with D maybe TRBD1 (6 bases). The CDR3 is 13 residues long. CDR1 is LNHDA and CDR2 is SQIVND in the germline V gene (reference sequence). With 4 bases removed from V and 5 bases from J, the gap between germline ends came to 11 bases. CDR3 loop: CASSSWQGETQYF. The CDR3 DNA reads as TGTGCCAGTAGTAGTTGGCAGGGGGAGACCCAGTACTTC.

Many counts were recorded for this clonotype. The chain links TRBV5-1 to TRBJ2-7; 8 bases line up with TRBD1. V trimming: 4 bases; J trimming: 5 bases; junction bases outside the gene matches: 14. Germline CDR1 reads SGHRS; CDR2 reads YFSETQ. The CDR3 consists of 16 residues. CDR3 protein: CASSRGQGGIGDEQYF. The CDR3 nucleotides read TGCGCCAGCAGCAGAGGACAGGGAGGAATTGGGGACGAGCAGTACTTC.

V usage is TRBV20-1 and J usage is TRBJ1-1; no firm D call. V lost 3 bases and J 4 bases, leaving 15 bases between the germline ends. The CDR3 sequence is 14 residues long. CDR1 is DFQATT, CDR2 SNEGSKA, per germline (reference sequence). The DNA for the CDR3 is TGCAGTGCTAGCCCAACCCTGCGAGGCACTGAAGCTTTCTTT. It translates to CSASPTLRGTEAFF.

This clonotype was detected only a few times. The V call is TRBV10-3, the J call TRBJ1-5; D is possibly TRBD1 (5 bases). Germline V gene sequence: CDR1 ENHRY, CDR2 SYGVKD. This CDR3 contains 15 residues. V was cut by 3 bases and J by 7 bases, with 16 bases left in between. The CDR3 loop is CAISEDRFSRQPQHF. In DNA form, the CDR3 reads TGTGCCATCAGTGAAGACAGATTTTCTCGGCAGCCCCAGCATTTT.

This clonotype was detected ten times or more. The J gene is TRBJ1-1, the V gene TRBV7-9; the D is unclear. V was trimmed by 5 bases and J by 3 bases, leaving 13 bases between them. Germline CDR1 is SEHNR and CDR2 is FQNEAQ (reference sequence). This CDR3 comprises 14 residues. This chain's CDR3 is CASSPENWDTEAFF. The CDR3 DNA is TGTGCCAGCAGCCCAGAAAACTGGGACACTGAAGCTTTCTTT.

The chain joins TRBV20-1 to TRBJ2-7; 12 bases align to TRBD2. Germline lookup yields CDR1 DFQATT and CDR2 SNEGSKA (reference sequence). This CDR3 is 14 amino acids long. CDR3 region: CSPHGLAGSYEQYF. The CDR3 DNA reads TGCAGCCCCCATGGACTAGCGGGGTCCTACGAGCAGTACTTC.